Below are 19 T cell receptor beta chains sequenced from a single sample in a study of blood T cell repertoires in COVID-19. TCRdb's copy holds only in-frame clones and misses some; the assay was immunoSEQ multiplex PCR. The sample has 110,000 or so clones, 70% to 90% seen once. The material sequenced was peripheral blood. The receptors here all came from a woman aged 45-60 years with acute or convalescent COVID-19.

The J gene is TRBJ1-1, the V gene TRBV25-1, with 7 bases matching TRBD1. This CDR3 has 15 residues. Germline CDR1 reads MGHDK; CDR2 reads SYGVNS. Germline trimming cut 4 bases from V and 2 bases from J; bases unmatched to any gene: 7. CDR3 DNA sequence: TGTGCCAGCAGTGGAAGGACAGGCATCAACACTGAAGCTTTCTTT. It is translated as CASSGRTGINTEAFF.

The chain uses TRBV11-2 and TRBJ2-7; the D gene is possibly TRBD1 (5 bases). CDR1 and CDR2 from the germline V gene are SGHAT and FQNNGV. CDR3 length: 12 residues. With 0 bases removed from V and 7 bases from J, the gap between germline ends came to 7 bases. The CDR3 protein is CASSLDQGEQYF. CDR3 in DNA: TGTGCCAGCAGCTTAGATCAGGGAGAGCAGTACTTC.

V gene TRBV4-1 combines with J gene TRBJ1-1, with 7 bases that match TRBD1. J gave up 0 bases and V 1 base, and 2 bases lay outside the gene matches. This CDR3 is built from 15 residues. In germline, CDR1 is MGHRA, CDR2 YSYEKL. CDR3 sequence: CASSQVDRLNTEAFF. The CDR3 DNA is TGCGCCAGCAGCCAAGTGGACAGGCTGAACACTGAAGCTTTCTTT.

This sequence joins TRBV2 and TRBJ2-7, with 7 bases identical to TRBD1. CDR3 length: 15 amino acids. Trimming took 3 bases from V and 3 from J; bases not matched to a gene: 8. Germline-derived CDR1 and CDR2 are SNHLY and FYNNEI. This chain's CDR3 is CASSDPGQSSYEQYF. Written as DNA, the CDR3 is TGTGCCAGCAGTGATCCGGGACAGAGTAGCTACGAGCAGTACTTC.

This chain uses TRBV19 with TRBJ1-1, with a tentative D call TRBD1 (5 bases). From germline, CDR1 is LNHDA and CDR2 SQIVND (reference sequence). The V end lost 5 bases, the J end lost 1 base, and 8 bases lay between the germline ends. The CDR3 totals 13 residues. CDR3 region: CASSVGRNTEAFF. The CDR3 region has the DNA TGTGCCAGTAGTGTGGGGCGGAACACTGAAGCTTTCTTT.

The chain is built from TRBV9 and TRBJ2-5; tentative D call: TRBD1 (5 bases). Germline V lookup: CDR1 SGDLS, CDR2 YYNGEE. Trimming stripped 4 bases from V and 5 bases from J, with 12 bases between. The CDR3 is made up of 13 amino acids. CDR3 sequence: CASSIQDGETQYF. The CDR3 nucleotides are TGTGCCAGCAGCATACAGGACGGGGAGACCCAGTACTTC.

This chain joins TRBV4-3 and TRBJ1-4; no clear D gene. The CDR3 covers 14 residues. CDR1 LGHNA and CDR2 YSLEER come from the germline V gene. The germline V and J ends were trimmed by 0 bases and 12 bases, with 14 bases remaining between them. DNA of the CDR3: TGCGCCAGCAGCCAAGACCTACGGGTTGCAGAACTGTTTTTT. This codes for CASSQDLRVAELFF.

This rearrangement joins TRBV5-4 to TRBJ1-2; 8 bases are a match to TRBD1. V shed 4 bases, J shed 6 bases, and the junction held 17 bases outside the gene matches. The CDR3 is 17 amino acids. Per the germline V gene, CDR1 is SGHNT and CDR2 is YYREEE (reference sequence). The CDR3 bases are TGTGCCAGCAGCCCGTTCGGGACAGGCGTCAGTTTCAATGGCTACACCTTC. Translated, it gives CASSPFGTGVSFNGYTF.

This rearrangement joins TRBV12-3 or TRBV12-4 to TRBJ2-5; 8 nucleotides line up with TRBD1. The CDR3 contains 13 residues. Trimming at V came to 7 bases and at J to 6 bases, leaving 7 bases not matched to a gene. CDR3 sequence (DNA): TGTGCCAGCACGACAGGGGCCCTGAAGACCCAGTACTTC. It encodes CASTTGALKTQYF.

The rearrangement uses TRBV5-1 and TRBJ1-3, with D tentatively TRBD1 (6 bases). This CDR3 is 15 amino acids long. Looked up from germline, CDR1 is SGHRS and CDR2 is YFSETQ. V was trimmed by 0 bases and J by 3 bases, leaving 10 bases between them. CDR3 loop: CASSLVAGDGNTIYF. DNA for the CDR3: TGCGCCAGCAGCTTGGTGGCAGGGGATGGAAACACCATATATTTT.

This clone is a singleton in its sample. The rearrangement links TRBV12-5 to TRBJ2-7; TRBD1 aligns across 10 bases. Germline CDR1 and CDR2: LGHNT and FRNRAP. V gave up 5 bases and J gave up 2 bases; unmatched junction bases: 6. This CDR3 comprises 15 residues. This chain's CDR3 is CASGLRTGGPYEQYF. The CDR3, as DNA: TGTGCTAGTGGTCTGCGGACAGGGGGGCCCTACGAGCAGTACTTC.

This rearrangement joins TRBV24-1 to TRBJ2-5, with 9 bases matching TRBD1. The CDR3 is made up of 17 amino acids. Trimming took 1 base from V and 5 from J; bases not matched to a gene: 10. Germline assignment: CDR1 KGHDR and CDR2 SFDVKD. The DNA for the CDR3 is TGTGCCACCAGTGATTTCGGAAAAACAGGGGGCCGCGAGACCCAGTACTTC. It encodes CATSDFGKTGGRETQYF.

V gene TRBV7-9 combines with J gene TRBJ1-6, with D maybe TRBD1 (6 bases). The germline gives CDR1 SEHNR, CDR2 FQNEAQ (reference sequence). The length of the CDR3 is 14 residues. V gave up 6 bases and J gave up 8 bases, with 14 bases separating them. This CDR3 reads CASRPGAGDSPLHF. The CDR3 nucleotides read TGTGCCAGCAGACCAGGGGCAGGGGATTCACCCCTCCACTTT.

This chain connects TRBV19 to TRBJ2-7; TRBD2 matches at 7 bases. Trimming cost V 6 bases and J 2 bases; bases outside gene matches: 7. This CDR3 is built from 14 residues. Looked up from germline, CDR1 is LNHDA and CDR2 is SQIVND (reference sequence). The CDR3 is CASRTSGTTYEQYF. CDR3 in DNA: TGTGCCAGTAGGACGAGCGGGACCACCTACGAGCAGTACTTC.

This clone has just one count. The chain combines TRBV4-1 with TRBJ2-1, with TRBD2 matching 14 bases. J lost 9 bases, V lost 0 bases, and 4 bases had no gene match. The CDR3 runs 16 residues. Germline lookup yields CDR1 MGHRA and CDR2 YSYEKL. The CDR3 DNA sequence: TGCGCCAGCAGCCAAGATCCCGGACTAGCGGGAGGTGAGCAGTTCTTC. Its protein product is CASSQDPGLAGGEQFF.

The chain recombines TRBV18 with TRBJ1-3, with 8 bases matching TRBD1. After removal of 4 bases from V and 0 bases from J, the junction contained 5 bases not matched to a gene. Germline V gene sequence: CDR1 KGHSH, CDR2 LQKENI. This CDR3 has 16 residues. CDR3 loop: CASSRTGTGSGNTIYF. The CDR3 nucleotides read TGTGCCAGCTCACGTACGGGGACAGGCTCTGGAAACACCATATATTTT.

The chain uses TRBV29-1 and TRBJ1-5, with D perhaps TRBD1 (6 bases). The V end lost 4 bases, the J end lost 4 bases, and 17 bases lay between the germline ends. The CDR3 loop spans 15 amino acids. Per germline, CDR1 SQVTM and CDR2 ANQGSEA. In DNA, the CDR3 is TGCAGCGTTGGATTCGGGGGGCCGGGGAATCAGCCCCAGCATTTT. The encoded protein is CSVGFGGPGNQPQHF. The full variable domain, rest sourced from reference TRBV29-1 and TRBJ1-5, is SAVISQKPSRDICQRGTSLTIQCQVDSQVTMMFWYRQQPGQSLTLIATANQGSEATYESGFVIDKFPISRPNLTFSTLTVSNMSPEDSSIYLCSVGFGGPGNQPQHFGDGTRLSIL.

The rearrangement links TRBV28 to TRBJ1-5; D is possibly TRBD1 (6 bases). Per the germline V gene, CDR1 is MDHEN and CDR2 is SYDVKM. The V end lost 6 bases, the J end lost 0 bases, and 21 bases lay between the germline ends. This CDR3 contains 18 residues. DNA of the CDR3: TGTGCCAGCAGGGTAAGGACTGGGGGCCCTTATAGCAATCAGCCCCAGCATTTT. Protein: CASRVRTGGPYSNQPQHF.

The chain links TRBV27 to TRBJ2-2; TRBD2 is a possible D gene (5 bases). V was pared by 5 bases and J by 7 bases, with 20 bases between. The CDR3 has 16 residues. Germline V gene lookup returns CDR1 MNHEY and CDR2 SMNVEV (reference sequence). CDR3 protein: CASSPPSFGEGGELFF. In DNA, the CDR3 is TGTGCCAGCAGTCCCCCCTCGTTCGGCGAGGGCGGGGAGCTGTTTTTT.